A single sample is the source of the 24 T cell receptor beta chains below, sequenced in a study of T cell responses to AZD1222 COVID-19 vaccine. The data were produced by immunoSEQ multiplex PCR, yet TCRdb's version contains in-frame clones alone and is incomplete. The sample consists of 140,000 to 150,000 clones, around 90% of them appearing once. The input for sequencing was peripheral blood, taken on day 0 of AZD1222 vaccination. All receptors come from an adult in good health.

The chain recombines TRBV5-4 with TRBJ2-7; maybe TRBD1 (7 bases). The CDR3 runs 15 residues. The germline V gene has CDR1 SGHNT and CDR2 YYREEE (reference sequence). Deletions cut 4 bases from V and 6 bases from J, with 20 bases between. The CDR3 bases are TGTGCCAGCAGCCCGGACAGGTGGGGGGCAGGCGAGCAGTACTTC. This codes for CASSPDRWGAGEQYF.

The chain recombines TRBV15 with TRBJ2-5; 7 bases agree with TRBD2. The germline V gene has CDR1 LNHNV and CDR2 YYDKDF (reference sequence). The CDR3 runs 14 residues. With 0 bases clipped from V and 5 bases from J, the junction kept 3 bases outside the gene matches. CDR3 region: CATSREGEGETQYF. CDR3 nucleotides: TGTGCCACCAGCAGAGAGGGGGAGGGGGAGACCCAGTACTTC.

The V and J genes are TRBV6-6 and TRBJ1-1; D unresolved. Per the germline V gene, CDR1 is MNHNY and CDR2 is SVGAGI (reference sequence). The CDR3 sequence is 14 residues long. The V end was cut by 6 bases, the J end by 4 bases, with 15 bases between. CDR3 region: CASSPTPFGTEAFF. The CDR3 DNA follows: TGTGCCAGCAGCCCTACTCCTTTTGGCACTGAAGCTTTCTTT.

The chain is built from TRBV7-2 and TRBJ1-1, with D hard to call. The ends were cut back, 1 base at V and 1 base at J, with 7 bases in the middle. Germline CDR1 and CDR2: SGHTA and FQGNSA. The CDR3 is 14 amino acids. CDR3 nucleotide sequence: TGTGCCAGCAGCTTAGTTGGTCGGAACACTGAAGCTTTCTTT. The encoded protein is CASSLVGRNTEAFF.

The rearrangement joins TRBV5-8 to TRBJ2-5; D remains unclear. Germline CDR1 is SGHTS and CDR2 is YDEGEE. Deletions cut 0 bases from V and 5 bases from J, with 11 bases between. This CDR3 has 14 residues. CDR3 coding DNA: TGTGCCAGCAGCTTGGGTGGCACCGGGGAGACCCAGTACTTC. It codes for CASSLGGTGETQYF. Based on the CDR3 plus reference TRBV5-8 and TRBJ2-5, the full variable domain is EAGVTQSPTHLIKTRGQQATLRCSPISGHTSVYWYQQALGLGLQFLLWYDEGEERNRGNFPPRFSGRQFPNYSSELNVNALELEDSALYLCASSLGGTGETQYFGPGTRLLVL.

The chain recombines TRBV6-2 or TRBV6-3 with TRBJ1-5; 7 bases match TRBD1. From germline, CDR1 is MNHEY and CDR2 SVGEGT. This CDR3 region has 18 residues. The ends lost 4 bases at V and 0 bases at J; junction bases unmatched: 12. The DNA for the CDR3 is TGTGCCAGCAGTTCCAGAGGGACAGAAAACTATAGCAATCAGCCCCAGCATTTT. Protein sequence: CASSSRGTENYSNQPQHF.

This rearrangement joins TRBV29-1 to TRBJ1-1; a weak D match, TRBD1 (5 bases). V shed 4 bases and J shed 0 bases, with 15 bases lying between them. Germline V gives CDR1 SQVTM, CDR2 ANQGSEA. There are 15 residues in the CDR3. The CDR3 is CSVAGLGGVNTEAFF. In nucleotides, the CDR3 is TGCAGCGTTGCAGGGCTCGGTGGAGTGAACACTGAAGCTTTCTTT.

This chain links TRBV7-9 with TRBJ2-5, with 10 nucleotides matching TRBD1. The trim removed 4 bases at V and 5 bases at J, leaving 4 bases unmatched. Germline CDR1 reads SEHNR; CDR2 reads FQNEAQ (reference sequence). The CDR3 runs 14 residues. DNA of the CDR3: TGTGCCAGCAGCTCGGACAGGGGGGAGGAGACCCAGTACTTC. The encoded protein is CASSSDRGEETQYF.

The chain joins TRBV6-5 to TRBJ2-7, with D maybe TRBD2 (6 bases). Trimming removed 0 bases at V and 0 bases at J, with 9 bases between. The germline V gene has CDR1 MNHEY and CDR2 SVGAGI. This CDR3 spans 15 amino acids. CDR3 region: CASSYSRGTSYEQYF. CDR3 bases: TGTGCCAGCAGTTACTCACGGGGGACCTCCTACGAGCAGTACTTC.

The gene calls are TRBV28 and TRBJ1-5; D might be TRBD1 (5 bases). CDR1 and CDR2 (germline): MDHEN, SYDVKM. The length of the CDR3 is 18 residues. V lost 4 bases and J lost 5, with 24 bases in between. In DNA form, the CDR3 reads TGTGCCAGCAGTTCTCCCAAGGGACGGGCGCAAAGAGATCAGCCCCAGCATTTT. Translated, it gives CASSSPKGRAQRDQPQHF.

The chain combines TRBV24-1 with TRBJ1-2; TRBD1 aligns across 12 bases. This CDR3 comprises 19 residues. V lost 6 bases and J lost 4; bases outside the gene matches: 17. Germline loops: CDR1 KGHDR, CDR2 SFDVKD. The CDR3 protein is CATSSKTGTGGEFSYGYTF. CDR3 DNA: TGTGCCACCAGTTCAAAAACCGGGACAGGGGGCGAATTTTCCTATGGCTACACCTTC.

The chain employs TRBV11-2 and TRBJ1-6; D is possibly TRBD1 (5 bases). The germline V gene encodes CDR1 SGHAT and CDR2 FQNNGV. Trimming removed 0 bases from V and 3 bases from J, with 12 bases in between. There are 17 residues in the CDR3. CDR3 loop: CASSLDRGNYYNSPLHF. The CDR3 nucleotides are TGTGCCAGCAGCTTAGATCGGGGGAATTACTATAATTCACCCCTCCACTTT.

The V call is TRBV5-4, the J call TRBJ2-7; D possibly corresponds to TRBD2 (6 bases). The V end lost 4 bases, the J end lost 0 bases, and 17 bases lay between the germline ends. From germline, CDR1 is SGHNT and CDR2 YYREEE (reference sequence). There are 16 residues in the CDR3. This CDR3 is CASSPRGLAASYEQYF. CDR3 DNA: TGTGCCAGCAGCCCCCGGGGGTTAGCGGCCTCCTACGAGCAGTACTTC.

The table lists this clone with a count of one. The chain links TRBV5-4 to TRBJ2-3; D gene ambiguous. This CDR3 region has 15 residues. CDR1 and CDR2 (germline): SGHNT, YYREEE (reference sequence). Trimming took off 1 base at V and 1 base at J, with 10 bases between the two ends. The CDR3 protein is CASSLIQAGTDTQYF. In nucleotides, the CDR3 is TGTGCCAGCAGCTTGATCCAGGCCGGCACAGATACGCAGTATTTT. Full variable domain (remainder filled in from reference TRBV5-4 and TRBJ2-3): ETGVTQSPTHLIKTRGQQVTLRCSSQSGHNTVSWYQQALGQGPQFIFQYYREEENGRGNFPPRFSGLQFPNYSSELNVNALELDDSALYLCASSLIQAGTDTQYFGPGTRLTVL.

V usage is TRBV5-6 and J usage is TRBJ1-2; TRBD1 agrees at 7 bases. Germline V lookup: CDR1 SGHDT, CDR2 YYEEEE. The J segment lost 3 bases and the V segment lost 4 bases, leaving 6 bases of the junction unmatched. The CDR3 consists of 14 residues. DNA of the CDR3: TGTGCCAGCAGCGGATACAGGGGTGACTATGGCTACACCTTC. It yields the protein CASSGYRGDYGYTF.

The rearrangement uses TRBV18 and TRBJ2-1; a weak D match, TRBD2 (5 bases). From germline, CDR1 is KGHSH and CDR2 LQKENI. CDR3 length: 17 residues. Trimming took off 1 base at V and 2 bases at J, with 15 bases between the two ends. CDR3 in DNA: TGTGCCAGCTCACCACAACTCCCCGGGATGGCCTACAATGAGCAGTTCTTC. Translated, it gives CASSPQLPGMAYNEQFF.

Only a few counts were recorded for this clone. The V gene is TRBV5-1, the J gene TRBJ1-1, with D possibly matching TRBD1 (5 bases). The ends were cut back, 2 bases at V and 3 bases at J, with 8 bases in the middle. Germline CDR1 is SGHRS and CDR2 is YFSETQ. This CDR3 is built from 13 residues. The CDR3 sequence is CASSFTGDTEAFF. CDR3 sequence (DNA): TGCGCCAGCAGCTTTACAGGAGACACTGAAGCTTTCTTT. Looking up the rest from reference TRBV5-1 and TRBJ1-1 gives the full variable domain: KAGVTQTPRYLIKTRGQQVTLSCSPISGHRSVSWYQQTPGQGLQFLFEYFSETQRNKGNFPGRFSGRQFSNSRSEMNVSTLELGDSALYLCASSFTGDTEAFFGQGTRLTVV.

The V gene is TRBV9, the J gene TRBJ2-7, with TRBD2 as a possible D gene (6 bases). There are 15 residues in the CDR3. Germline loops: CDR1 SGDLS, CDR2 YYNGEE. Trimming removed 0 bases at V and 0 bases at J, with 10 bases between. The CDR3 coding sequence is TGTGCCAGCAGCGTAGAGGGACTGAGCTCCTACGAGCAGTACTTC. Translating it yields CASSVEGLSSYEQYF.

The CDR3 region is CASSASSDIQYF. DNA of the CDR3: TGTGCCAGCAGCGCCTCATCTGACATTCAGTACTTC. The chain carries TRBV9 and TRBJ2-4; the D is unclear. The germline V and J ends were trimmed by 3 bases and 8 bases, with 9 bases remaining between them. The CDR3 loop spans 12 amino acids. Germline CDR1 reads SGDLS; CDR2 reads YYNGEE.

The rearrangement links TRBV5-8 to TRBJ2-5, with 7 positions matching TRBD2. From germline, CDR1 is SGHTS and CDR2 YDEGEE. J lost 5 bases, V lost 1 base, and 23 bases had no gene match. The CDR3 length is 20 residues. This chain's CDR3 is CASSLFRGTGIRREFETQYF. DNA for the CDR3: TGTGCCAGCAGCTTGTTCCGGGGTACGGGTATTCGGCGGGAGTTCGAGACCCAGTACTTC.

This chain joins TRBV2 and TRBJ1-6; 8 bases line up with TRBD1. In germline, CDR1 is SNHLY, CDR2 FYNNEI. Germline trimming cut 6 bases from V and 10 bases from J; bases unmatched to any gene: 8. The CDR3 extends over 14 amino acids. The CDR3 loop reads CASSYDRGRSPLHF. The CDR3 coding sequence is TGTGCCAGCAGCTACGACAGGGGACGATCACCCCTCCACTTT.

J is TRBJ1-2 and V is TRBV2; 9 bases line up with TRBD1. With V trimmed by 6 bases and J by 2 bases, 7 bases remained unmatched. Germline-derived CDR1 and CDR2 are SNHLY and FYNNEI. The CDR3 loop spans 15 amino acids. The CDR3 nucleotides are TGTGCCAGCAGAACCGGGACAGGGATCAACTATGGCTACACCTTC. It specifies CASRTGTGINYGYTF.

The J gene is TRBJ2-2, the V gene TRBV5-4; the match to TRBD1 covers 12 bases. The V gene's germline CDR1 is SGHNT and CDR2 YYREEE (reference sequence). V dropped 5 bases and J dropped 7; count of bases not matched to a gene: 9. The CDR3 length is 16 residues. The CDR3 region is CASSRTGQGAFGELFF. Written as DNA, the CDR3 is TGTGCCAGCAGTCGAACGGGACAGGGGGCGTTCGGGGAGCTGTTTTTT.

This rearrangement joins TRBV28 to TRBJ1-6, with 7 bases fitting TRBD1. This CDR3 contains 14 residues. V was pared by 7 bases and J by 7 bases, with 7 bases of the junction left unmatched. Germline CDR1 MDHEN, CDR2 SYDVKM. The CDR3 DNA sequence: TGTGCCAGCACCAAGACAGGGTGGAATTCACCCCTCCACTTT. This gives the protein CASTKTGWNSPLHF. Filled out from reference TRBV28 and TRBJ1-6, the complete variable domain reads DVKVTQSSRYLVKRTGEKVFLECVQDMDHENMFWYRQDPGLGLRLIYFSYDVKMKEKGDIPEGYSVSREKKERFSLILESASTNQTSMYLCASTKTGWNSPLHFGNGTRLTVT.